This T cell receptor (beta chain) was retrieved from a study of T cells in Graves' hyperthyroidism and ophthalmopathy. The study's findings and limits: For ophthalmopathy, model prediction preceded onset by a median roughly 6.3 months.

Points on this clonotype: Its antigen is currently unknown.

Each person with ophthalmopathy scored at least 3 on the Clinical Activity Score, reached NOSPECS grade 4 or higher, and had been ill under 3 months. V lost 0 bases to trimming and J lost 6 bases, with 13 bases between them. CDR3 size: 15 residues. Germline-derived CDR1 and CDR2 are SGHRS and YFSETQ. Amplification of TCR beta CDR3 regions used RNA as the template. During a first-round RT-PCR of the TCR CDR3, the HTBI primer set was used. Using its own MiXCR run on the multiplex PCR reads, TCRdb lists one record per CDR3 protein. Among around 540,000 distinct CDR3 sequences listed, roughly a sixth were seen once.

The TCR originated in a woman in her 30s with Graves' ophthalmopathy. The chain links TRBV5-1 to TRBJ2-1; no firm D call. The sequencing input was blood. The CDR3 reads CASSLESVTFNEQFF. The CDR3, as DNA: TGCGCCAGCAGCTTGGAGTCAGTGACTTTCAATGAGCAGTTCTTC.